This T cell receptor (beta chain) was documented in a study of blood T cell repertoires in COVID-19. The overall study: Spain, Italy and the United States supplied samples that represented acute and convalescent COVID-19.

Per the original methods: Amplification from reference gene primers served as the basis for estimated nucleated cell counts. Profiling relied on immunoSEQ multiplex PCR, and the TCRdb table lists in-frame clones only, not all of them. V, J and clone size reflect that table, while D and trimming were determined from the DNA. The sample consists of 40,000 to 65,000 clones, about 86% of them appearing once. In germline, CDR1 is LNHNV, CDR2 YYDKDF (reference sequence). Deletions cut 5 bases from V and 3 bases from J, with 5 bases between. The CDR3 has 12 amino acids. The genes are TRBV15 and TRBJ1-5; no reliable D call. The sample taken for sequencing was peripheral blood. This receptor was obtained from an older man with active COVID-19. The chain's CDR3 is CATSQSNQPQHF. CDR3 nucleotides: TGTGCCACCAGCCAGTCCAATCAGCCCCAGCATTTT.